These 30 T cell receptor beta chains were all obtained from the same sample, sequenced in a study of T-cell reconstitution after alpha-beta-depleted transplantation in children. For TCRbeta, the library was prepared with unique molecular identifiers. From the PCR reads, TCRdb called clonotypes with MiXCR, one entry per CDR3 protein. The sample includes around 93,000 distinct CDR3 sequences, 6.5% to 8.5% seen only once; the top ten take 6.9%. The sample was PBMCs from the stem cell graft donor, taken from the stem cell graft. These receptors all come from a human donor who donated a stem cell graft to a child with congenital amegakaryocytic thrombocytopenia.

This clonotype was observed many times. The chain recombines TRBV11-2 with TRBJ2-4, with D unclear. This CDR3 has 16 amino acids. Germline CDR1 SGHAT, CDR2 FQNNGV. The V and J ends lost 2 bases and 0 bases respectively, with 11 bases between them. CDR3 loop: CASSLFTGQAKNIQYF. The CDR3 DNA reads TGTGCCAGCAGCTTATTTACGGGCCAAGCCAAAAACATTCAGTACTTC.

The rearrangement links TRBV20-1 to TRBJ1-6; a possible D gene is TRBD1 (5 bases). The CDR3 is made up of 16 amino acids. V lost 3 bases to trimming and J lost 9 bases, with 21 bases between them. Germline V CDR1 and CDR2: DFQATT, SNEGSKA (reference sequence). CDR3 sequence: CSASSIDSLLGSPLHF. DNA of the CDR3: TGCAGTGCTAGTTCCATCGACAGCCTATTAGGTTCACCCCTCCACTTT.

This clonotype was seen repeatedly, ten times or more. The chain recombines TRBV28 with TRBJ2-1; D gene unclear. V shed 2 bases and J shed 4 bases, with 3 bases lying between them. The V gene's germline CDR1 is MDHEN and CDR2 SYDVKM. The CDR3 extends over 12 amino acids. The CDR3 loop reads CASSLGYNEQFF. CDR3 in DNA: TGTGCCAGCAGTTTAGGATACAATGAGCAGTTCTTC.

This clonotype was seen repeatedly, ten times or more. The chain couples TRBV15 to TRBJ1-4; possible D gene TRBD1, 5 bases. The CDR3 extends over 14 amino acids. Germline V lookup: CDR1 LNHNV, CDR2 YYDKDF (reference sequence). Trimming removed 1 base from V and 6 bases from J, with 9 bases in between. In nucleotides, the CDR3 is TGTGCCACCAGCAGAGGAGGGGCCGATGAAAAACTGTTTTTT. It yields the protein CATSRGGADEKLFF.

In this sample, this clonotype turned up many times. This sequence joins TRBV20-1 and TRBJ2-3; no reliable D call. The CDR3 consists of 16 residues. From germline, CDR1 is DFQATT and CDR2 SNEGSKA (reference sequence). V lost 5 bases and J lost 2, with 20 bases in between. The chain's CDR3 is CSAPPPGLLPTDTQYF. As DNA, the CDR3 is TGCAGTGCTCCGCCTCCGGGCCTCCTTCCCACAGATACGCAGTATTTT.

This clonotype was recorded many times. The chain uses TRBV6-5 and TRBJ1-2; a possible D gene is TRBD1 (5 bases). Deletions cut 0 bases from V and 2 bases from J, with 13 bases between. This CDR3 has 16 amino acids. CDR1 is MNHEY and CDR2 is SVGAGI in the germline V gene. The DNA for the CDR3 is TGTGCCAGCAGTTACTCTGGAGCAGGGTTAAACTATGGCTACACCTTC. The encoded protein is CASSYSGAGLNYGYTF.

This clonotype was counted many times. The V call is TRBV20-1, the J call TRBJ1-4; 7 bases agree with TRBD1. Per the germline V gene, CDR1 is DFQATT and CDR2 is SNEGSKA (reference sequence). The CDR3 runs to 14 residues. Trimming at V came to 1 base and at J to 5 bases, leaving 4 bases not matched to a gene. The CDR3 protein is CSARATGENEKLFF. The CDR3 DNA follows: TGCAGTGCTAGAGCTACAGGGGAGAATGAAAAACTGTTTTTT.

In its sample, this clonotype was seen a few times. J is TRBJ2-1 and V is TRBV6-1; 10 bases match TRBD2. In germline, CDR1 is MNHNS, CDR2 SASEGT. V shed 3 bases, J shed 6 bases, and the junction held 5 bases outside the gene matches. The CDR3 runs to 15 residues. For the CDR3, the DNA is TGTGCCAGCAGTGACACTAGCGGGGCAAGCAATGAGCAGTTCTTC. Its translation is CASSDTSGASNEQFF.

This clonotype was seen many times. The rearrangement joins TRBV29-1 to TRBJ2-1, with TRBD1 matching 8 bases. With 1 base clipped from V and 7 bases from J, the junction kept 6 bases outside the gene matches. The CDR3 spans 14 residues. CDR1 and CDR2 (germline): SQVTM, ANQGSEA. The CDR3 spells CSVEGRGQVNEQFF. CDR3 nucleotide sequence: TGCAGCGTTGAAGGGCGGGGACAGGTGAATGAGCAGTTCTTC.

V and J are TRBV7-2 and TRBJ2-1; TRBD1 aligns across 8 bases. Germline CDR1 and CDR2: SGHTA and FQGNSA. This CDR3 spans 14 amino acids. Trimming took 2 bases from V and 14 from J; bases not matched to a gene: 11. The CDR3 DNA follows: TGTGCCAGCAGCTTATCTTTTGGGACAGGCCTAGAGTTCTTC. Translation gives CASSLSFGTGLEFF. The full variable domain, its missing parts supplied by reference TRBV7-2 and TRBJ2-1, is GAGVSQSPSNKVTEKGKDVELRCDPISGHTALYWYRQSLGQGLEFLIYFQGNSAPDKSGLPSDRFSAERTGGSVSTLTIQRTQQEDSAVYLCASSLSFGTGLEFFGPGTRLTVL.

This clonotype has at least ten counts. The J gene is TRBJ2-7, the V gene TRBV5-8; D unclear. The germline CDR1 and CDR2 sequences are SGHTS and YDEGEE. V was cut by 7 bases and J by 2 bases, with 19 bases left in between. CDR3 length: 15 residues. CDR3 DNA: TGTGCCAGCCCCAATTCTGGCATAGGGACCTACGAGCAGTACTTC. Amino acids: CASPNSGIGTYEQYF.

This clonotype was found many times. The CDR3 region has the DNA TGTGCCAGCGGACCCGATGGGAACACTGAAGCTTTCTTT. It is translated as CASGPDGNTEAFF. The chain recombines TRBV2 with TRBJ1-1, with D unresolved. V was clipped by 8 bases and J by 1 base, with 11 bases between them. CDR1 and CDR2 (germline): SNHLY, FYNNEI. The CDR3 has 13 residues.

Many counts were recorded for this clonotype. The chain links TRBV29-1 to TRBJ2-1; TRBD2 agrees at 8 bases. CDR1 is SQVTM, CDR2 ANQGSEA, per germline. The trim removed 4 bases at V and 3 bases at J, leaving 5 bases unmatched. CDR3 size: 14 residues. The CDR3 is CSVGSGGSYNEQFF. DNA for the CDR3: TGCAGCGTTGGGTCGGGGGGGAGCTACAATGAGCAGTTCTTC.

This clonotype was recorded many times. The chain couples TRBV28 to TRBJ1-1; D possibly corresponds to TRBD1 (5 bases). Between the trimmed V and J ends, which lost 3 bases and 4 bases, there was a span of 9 bases. The CDR3 consists of 13 residues. Looked up from germline, CDR1 is MDHEN and CDR2 is SYDVKM. In DNA form, the CDR3 reads TGTGCCAGCAGTTTTCCCGGGGGCACTGAAGCTTTCTTT. Residues: CASSFPGGTEAFF. The full variable domain, completed using reference TRBV28 and TRBJ1-1, is DVKVTQSSRYLVKRTGEKVFLECVQDMDHENMFWYRQDPGLGLRLIYFSYDVKMKEKGDIPEGYSVSREKKERFSLILESASTNQTSMYLCASSFPGGTEAFFGQGTRLTVV.

At least ten counts were recorded for this clonotype. J is TRBJ1-4 and V is TRBV13; D not resolved. Germline V CDR1 and CDR2: PRHDT, FYEKMQ (reference sequence). V shed 5 bases and J shed 8 bases, with 9 bases lying between them. This CDR3 has 12 amino acids. CDR3 nucleotide sequence: TGTGCCAGCAGCCTCGGACGAGAAAAACTGTTTTTT. Translated: CASSLGREKLFF.

This clonotype was seen many times. The chain links TRBV5-5 to TRBJ2-1, with TRBD2 as a possible D gene (5 bases). Per the germline V gene, CDR1 is SGHKS and CDR2 is YYEKEE (reference sequence). The CDR3 is made up of 15 amino acids. The germline V and J ends were trimmed by 4 bases and 0 bases, with 11 bases remaining between them. CDR3 nucleotides: TGTGCCAGCAGCCTCAACGGAGGCTCCTACAATGAGCAGTTCTTC. Amino acid sequence: CASSLNGGSYNEQFF.

This clonotype was observed at least ten times. The genes are TRBV20-1 and TRBJ2-1, with 10 nucleotides matching TRBD2. CDR1 is DFQATT and CDR2 is SNEGSKA in the germline V gene (reference sequence). The CDR3 spans 14 residues. With 3 bases clipped from V and 8 bases from J, the junction kept 7 bases outside the gene matches. The CDR3: CSASSSGSVYEQFF. CDR3 DNA: TGCAGTGCTAGCTCTAGCGGGAGTGTGTATGAGCAGTTCTTC.

This clonotype was observed at least ten times. J is TRBJ1-2 and V is TRBV20-1, with 8 bases aligning to TRBD1. V dropped 7 bases and J dropped 4; count of bases not matched to a gene: 2. The germline CDR1 and CDR2 sequences are DFQATT and SNEGSKA (reference sequence). The CDR3 length is 11 residues. CDR3 sequence: CSGTGPYGYTF. CDR3 nucleotides: TGCAGTGGGACAGGGCCCTATGGCTACACCTTC.

In its sample, this clonotype was seen many times. The rearrangement links TRBV10-3 to TRBJ1-2, with 7 positions matching TRBD1. This CDR3 contains 12 residues. CDR1 is ENHRY, CDR2 SYGVKD, per germline. Trimming cost V 7 bases and J 3 bases; bases outside gene matches: 2. CDR3 amino acids: CAIKQGDYGYTF. CDR3 coding DNA: TGTGCCATCAAGCAGGGGGACTATGGCTACACCTTC.

Of note for this clonotype: A much more abundant neighbour one base away suggests this may be a read error. The J gene is TRBJ1-1, the V gene TRBV20-1, with D uncertain. Germline loops: CDR1 DFQATT, CDR2 SNEGSKA (reference sequence). The CDR3 sequence is 18 residues long. The CDR3 loop reads CCARTLGGGPKANTEAFF. DNA for the CDR3: TGCTGTGCTAGAACCCTGGGAGGCGGCCCAAAGGCGAACACTGAAGCTTTCTTT.

This clonotype was counted a few times. This sequence joins TRBV18 and TRBJ2-1, with 11 bases identical to TRBD2. Germline CDR1 KGHSH, CDR2 LQKENI. This CDR3 comprises 14 residues. The J segment lost 7 bases and the V segment lost 5 bases, leaving 4 bases of the junction unmatched. The CDR3 is CASSVLAGGNEQFF. The CDR3 DNA reads as TGTGCCAGCTCAGTCTTAGCGGGAGGGAATGAGCAGTTCTTC.

This clonotype showed up many times. The V gene is TRBV27, the J gene TRBJ1-2; 9 bases line up with TRBD1. Germline V gene data show CDR1 as MNHEY and CDR2 as SMNVEV (reference sequence). There are 16 residues in the CDR3. J lost 8 bases, V lost 2 bases, and 12 bases had no gene match. The CDR3 sequence: CASSLGYRGPLRGYTF. DNA of the CDR3: TGTGCCAGCAGTTTAGGCTACAGGGGGCCGCTGAGAGGCTACACCTTC.

This clonotype showed up many times. This chain connects TRBV7-2 to TRBJ2-7; D is unresolved. Germline CDR1 and CDR2: SGHTA and FQGNSA. This CDR3 region has 12 residues. Trimming pared 1 base from V and 6 bases from J, leaving 7 bases between. The CDR3 nucleotides are TGTGCCAGCAGCTTAGTCCCCTTCGAGCAGTACTTC. Its translation is CASSLVPFEQYF.

This clonotype was seen ten or more times. The chain carries TRBV27 and TRBJ2-1; D may be TRBD2 (7 bases). V was cut by 10 bases and J by 7 bases, with 11 bases left in between. Germline V gene data show CDR1 as MNHEY and CDR2 as SMNVEV (reference sequence). The CDR3 sequence is 11 residues long. The CDR3 region is CATRGGNEQFF. The CDR3 bases are TGTGCCACAAGGGGGGGGAATGAGCAGTTCTTC.

This clonotype was counted many times. This rearrangement joins TRBV19 to TRBJ2-3, with a weak D call TRBD2 (5 bases). Germline loops: CDR1 LNHDA, CDR2 SQIVND (reference sequence). The V gene lost 5 bases and the J gene lost 2 bases, with 14 bases spanning the gap. The length of the CDR3 is 15 residues. Here the CDR3 DNA reads TGTGCCAGTAGTTCCCCCGAGGGAAACACAGATACGCAGTATTTT. Translated: CASSSPEGNTDTQYF.

A note on this clonotype: Just one base apart from a much larger clone, this may be a read error. The CDR3 spells CASSLRSGGGFSAEAFF. The CDR3 coding sequence is TGTGCCAGCAGTCTTCGATCAGGGGGCGGTTTTAGCGCTGAAGCTTTCTTT. V gene TRBV28 combines with J gene TRBJ1-1, with 8 bases fitting TRBD1. With 5 bases clipped from V and 6 bases from J, the junction kept 17 bases outside the gene matches. The CDR3 is made up of 17 amino acids. Germline CDR1 MDHEN, CDR2 SYDVKM.

The sample holds many counts of this clonotype. The gene calls are TRBV7-8 and TRBJ1-1, with D hard to call. The germline V gene has CDR1 SGHVS and CDR2 FQNEAQ. CDR3 length: 14 residues. V lost 5 bases, J lost 6 bases, and 16 bases lay in between. The CDR3 sequence: CASSPSMANAEAFF. The DNA of the CDR3 is TGTGCCAGCAGCCCGTCGATGGCTAACGCTGAAGCTTTCTTT. The full variable domain, in which reference TRBV7-8 and TRBJ1-1 provide the parts outside the CDR3, is GAGVSQSPRYKVAKRGQDVALRCDPISGHVSLFWYQQALGQGPEFLTYFQNEAQLDKSGLPSDRFFAERPEGSVSTLKIQRTQQEDSAVYLCASSPSMANAEAFFGQGTRLTVV.

This clonotype was seen many times. V usage is TRBV25-1 and J usage is TRBJ2-7, with D perhaps matching TRBD1 (5 bases). Germline V gene lookup returns CDR1 MGHDK and CDR2 SYGVNS. Trimming stripped 6 bases from V and 0 bases from J, with 9 bases between. The CDR3 loop spans 13 amino acids. CDR3 DNA sequence: TGTGCCAGCAGGACAGAGGCCTCCTACGAGCAGTACTTC. It encodes CASRTEASYEQYF.

This clonotype was seen many times. The rearrangement joins TRBV6-5 to TRBJ2-2; D is undetermined. V lost 4 bases and J lost 6, with 6 bases in between. Germline values: CDR1 MNHEY, CDR2 SVGAGI. The CDR3 consists of 12 residues. The CDR3 DNA reads as TGTGCCAGCAGTTCCCAGCCCGGGGAGCTGTTTTTT. Residues: CASSSQPGELFF.

This clonotype has at least ten counts. This sequence joins TRBV20-1 and TRBJ1-2; D gene uncertain. Per germline, CDR1 DFQATT and CDR2 SNEGSKA (reference sequence). The CDR3 covers 14 residues. V was shortened by 1 base and J by 1 base, with 10 bases between the two germline ends. In DNA form, the CDR3 reads TGCAGTGCTAGAGGAGGAGACATTAACTATGGCTACACCTTC. Translated: CSARGGDINYGYTF.